The 14 T cell receptor beta chains presented below share a single source sample, sequenced in a study of blood T cell repertoires in COVID-19. Assay used: immunoSEQ multiplex PCR; TCRdb lists only in-frame clones, some missing. Among 310,000 or so clones, around 86% were seen once, and the ten largest hold 1%. The sequenced material came from peripheral blood. The receptor source for this set is a man in his forties or fifties with active or convalescent COVID-19.

This clone turned up a few times. The rearrangement links TRBV30 to TRBJ2-2; 9 bases agree with TRBD1. The CDR3 loop spans 14 amino acids. The V segment lost 5 bases and the J segment 0 bases; nucleotides outside the gene matches: 1. Germline CDR1 GTSNPN, CDR2 SVGIG (reference sequence). The CDR3 DNA sequence: TGTGCCTGGCGGACAGGGGCGAACACCGGGGAGCTGTTTTTT. Its translation: CAWRTGANTGELFF.

The chain combines TRBV30 with TRBJ2-5; 12 nucleotides match TRBD1. The CDR3 covers 16 residues. Trimming removed 0 bases from V and 5 bases from J; junction bases left unmatched: 7. Germline values: CDR1 GTSNPN, CDR2 SVGIG (reference sequence). Here the CDR3 DNA reads TGTGCCTGGAGTGTACGAGGGACAGGGGGCGCGGAGACCCAGTACTTC. Encoded protein: CAWSVRGTGGAETQYF.

The chain combines TRBV5-1 with TRBJ2-2, with 7 bases identical to TRBD1. CDR3 length: 16 residues. The junction had 6 bases not matched to a gene; V was cut back by 1 base and J by 3 bases. The V gene's germline CDR1 is SGHRS and CDR2 YFSETQ. CDR3 protein: CASSLTGQVDTGELFF. CDR3 DNA sequence: TGCGCCAGCAGCTTGACAGGACAGGTTGACACCGGGGAGCTGTTTTTT.

The chain has TRBV7-8 and TRBJ2-3, with 15 bases that match TRBD2. Trimming at V came to 5 bases and at J to 0 bases, leaving 12 bases not matched to a gene. CDR1 SGHVS and CDR2 FQNEAQ come from the germline V gene. This CDR3 has 20 residues. In DNA form, the CDR3 reads TGTGCCAGCAGCCTTATTAGTATAGGACTAGCGGGAGGGAGCACAGATACGCAGTATTTT. Amino acids: CASSLISIGLAGGSTDTQYF.

This clone turned up a few times. The chain employs TRBV10-3 and TRBJ2-1; TRBD2 agrees at 10 bases. The CDR3 is 14 residues long. Germline V gene lookup returns CDR1 ENHRY and CDR2 SYGVKD. Trimming took 0 bases from V and 10 from J; bases not matched to a gene: 3. The CDR3 DNA reads as TGTGCCATCAGTGAGTCGCTAGCGGGAGCGGAGCAGTTCTTC. It specifies CAISESLAGAEQFF.

The chain combines TRBV24-1 with TRBJ2-3; possible D gene TRBD1, 6 bases. The CDR3 loop spans 14 amino acids. The germline V gene encodes CDR1 KGHDR and CDR2 SFDVKD. The ends were cut back, 5 bases at V and 6 bases at J, with 14 bases in the middle. CDR3: CATSGGPGVDTQYF. In nucleotides, the CDR3 is TGTGCCACCAGTGGGGGGCCCGGGGTGGATACGCAGTATTTT.

V and J are TRBV29-1 and TRBJ2-1; TRBD1 matches 8 bases. The germline V gene encodes CDR1 SQVTM and CDR2 ANQGSEA. This CDR3 contains 13 residues. V was pared by 6 bases and J by 2 bases, with 3 bases of the junction left unmatched. CDR3 in amino acids: CSVRGQTYNEQFF. CDR3 DNA: TGCAGCGTCAGGGGGCAGACCTACAATGAGCAGTTCTTC.

The chain combines TRBV29-1 with TRBJ2-1; the match to TRBD2 covers 7 bases. The V and J ends lost 3 bases and 0 bases, in that order; junction bases with no gene match: 2. The germline gives CDR1 SQVTM, CDR2 ANQGSEA. This CDR3 spans 14 amino acids. CDR3 coding DNA: TGCAGCGTTGAGTGGACTAGCTCCTACAATGAGCAGTTCTTC. Its translation is CSVEWTSSYNEQFF.

The genes are TRBV9 and TRBJ1-6, with D hard to call. This CDR3 region has 15 residues. Between the trimmed V and J ends, which lost 0 bases and 8 bases, there was a span of 12 bases. The germline gives CDR1 SGDLS, CDR2 YYNGEE. CDR3 protein: CASSVDPLRDSPLHF. The DNA for the CDR3 is TGTGCCAGCAGCGTAGATCCCCTGCGGGATTCACCCCTCCACTTT. The whole variable domain, remainder taken from reference TRBV9 and TRBJ1-6, is DSGVTQTPKHLITATGQRVTLRCSPRSGDLSVYWYQQSLDQGLQFLIQYYNGEERAKGNILERFSAQQFPDLHSELNLSSLELGDSALYFCASSVDPLRDSPLHFGNGTRLTVT.

The chain recombines TRBV3-1 (or the pseudogene TRBV3-2) with TRBJ1-2; 9 bases are shared with TRBD1. Germline V gene lookup returns CDR1 LGHDT and CDR2 YNNKEL (reference sequence). The CDR3 runs 15 residues. The junction had 6 bases not matched to a gene; V was cut back by 3 bases and J by 4 bases. CDR3 sequence reads: CASSHWDRDGYGYTF. CDR3 nucleotide sequence: TGTGCCAGCAGCCACTGGGACAGGGACGGCTATGGCTACACCTTC.

The chain combines TRBV23-1 with TRBJ2-1, with a possible D match to TRBD1 (6 bases). TRBV23-1 is classed as an ORF, of uncertain function. This CDR3 region has 16 residues. Trimming pared 4 bases from V and 8 bases from J, leaving 21 bases between. CDR3 nucleotide sequence: TGCGCCAGCAGTCGGGGGATGGCAGGGGCACCAGATGAGCAGTTCTTC. Translation: CASSRGMAGAPDEQFF.

Concerning this clone: Other nucleotide sequences in the sample specify the same CDR3. For the CDR3, the DNA is TGTGCCAGCAGCCAACAGCGAAATTCCTACAATGAGCAGTTCTTC. Its translation is CASSQQRNSYNEQFF. This chain connects TRBV3-1 (or the pseudogene TRBV3-2) to TRBJ2-1; D call uncertain. Trimming took off 2 bases at V and 1 base at J, with 9 bases between the two ends. The germline V gene has CDR1 LGHDT and CDR2 YNNKEL (reference sequence). The CDR3 loop spans 15 amino acids.

This clone was seen once. In the same sample, other DNA sequences code for this CDR3. This chain joins TRBV7-2 and TRBJ2-5; TRBD2 aligns across 7 bases. The trim removed 4 bases at V and 2 bases at J, leaving 4 bases unmatched. This CDR3 comprises 14 residues. Germline V gene sequence: CDR1 SGHTA, CDR2 FQGNSA. For the CDR3, the DNA is TGTGCCAGCAGCTACCAGCGGGGACAAGAGACCCAGTACTTC. Translated, it gives CASSYQRGQETQYF.

The chain carries TRBV27 and TRBJ1-1, with D perhaps TRBD1 (6 bases). The CDR3 is 17 amino acids. Trimming removed 5 bases from V and 0 bases from J, with 19 bases in between. CDR1 and CDR2 (germline): MNHEY, SMNVEV (reference sequence). DNA of the CDR3: TGTGCCAGCAGTAAAGGGGTCACAGGGAGAATGAACACTGAAGCTTTCTTT. Its protein is CASSKGVTGRMNTEAFF.